The 8 T cell receptor beta chains reported below all come from one sample, sequenced in a study of identical twins. TCRdb redid the calling of the 5' RACE reads with MiXCR, one entry per CDR3 protein. The repertoire includes around 490,000 distinct CDR3 sequences, about a fifth of them detected once, and around 0.48% sits in the top ten. These data were also filed under a second study, of yellow fever vaccine responses in identical twins.

Sequenced: CD4+ T cells sorted from blood. The receptors originated from a woman between 18 and 30 years old in good health.

There are a few counts of this clonotype. V and J are TRBV20-1 and TRBJ2-1; D perhaps matches TRBD2 (6 bases). This CDR3 contains 17 residues. Germline loops: CDR1 DFQATT, CDR2 SNEGSKA (reference sequence). Trimming removed 0 bases from V and 6 bases from J, with 21 bases in between. CDR3 region: CSARDPSPSVGLNEQFF. The CDR3 region has the DNA TGCAGTGCTAGAGATCCGTCTCCTAGCGTGGGCCTCAATGAGCAGTTCTTC.

This clonotype was counted a few times. The chain uses TRBV3-1 and TRBJ1-4; the D gene is possibly TRBD1 (6 bases). The germline V gene has CDR1 LGHDT and CDR2 YNNKEL (reference sequence). This CDR3 is built from 14 residues. V was shortened by 2 bases and J by 8 bases, with 12 bases between the two germline ends. The CDR3 sequence is CASSQRGAGEKLFF. CDR3 coding DNA: TGTGCCAGCAGCCAACGGGGGGCAGGAGAAAAACTGTTTTTT.

This clonotype was observed a handful of times. The chain uses TRBV28 and TRBJ2-5; D is ambiguous. V was pared by 6 bases and J by 1 base, with 12 bases between. The germline CDR1 and CDR2 sequences are MDHEN and SYDVKM. The CDR3 sequence is 14 residues long. The DNA for the CDR3 is TGTGCCAGCAGCCGCAGGCTAACCCAAGAGACCCAGTACTTC. Amino acids: CASSRRLTQETQYF.

The chain couples TRBV12-3 or TRBV12-4 to TRBJ1-6; 9 nucleotides align to TRBD1. V lost 6 bases to trimming and J lost 9 bases; unmatched junction nucleotides: 6. This CDR3 comprises 14 residues. CDR3 sequence (DNA): TGTGCCAGCAGCCCCGGGACAGGGATTTCACCCCTCCACTTT. Its protein product is CASSPGTGISPLHF.

The CDR3 loop reads CASSLGLGAGEKLFF. In DNA, the CDR3 is TGCGCCAGCAGCTTGGGGCTGGGGGCAGGTGAAAAACTGTTTTTT. The rearrangement uses TRBV5-1 and TRBJ1-4; TRBD1 is a possible D gene (6 bases). The V gene lost 0 bases and the J gene lost 7 bases, with 13 bases spanning the gap. CDR1 is SGHRS and CDR2 is YFSETQ in the germline V gene. CDR3 length: 15 amino acids. The whole variable domain, filled in from reference TRBV5-1 and TRBJ1-4, reads KAGVTQTPRYLIKTRGQQVTLSCSPISGHRSVSWYQQTPGQGLQFLFEYFSETQRNKGNFPGRFSGRQFSNSRSEMNVSTLELGDSALYLCASSLGLGAGEKLFFGSGTQLSVL.

This clonotype was seen a handful of times. The chain has TRBV19 and TRBJ2-2; 10 nucleotides align to TRBD2. This CDR3 is 16 amino acids long. V was pared by 5 bases and J by 4 bases, with 7 bases of the junction left unmatched. Per germline, CDR1 LNHDA and CDR2 SQIVND (reference sequence). This CDR3 reads CASSETSGSLTGELFF. DNA for the CDR3: TGTGCCAGTAGTGAGACTAGCGGGTCCCTCACCGGGGAGCTGTTTTTT. Variable domain in full (rest from reference TRBV19 and TRBJ2-2): DGGITQSPKYLFRKEGQNVTLSCEQNLNHDAMYWYRQDPGQGLRLIYYSQIVNDFQKGDIAEGYSVSREKKESFPLTVTSAQKNPTAFYLCASSETSGSLTGELFFGEGSRLTVL.

The V and J genes are TRBV10-3 and TRBJ2-1; 8 bases are shared with TRBD2. The V gene's germline CDR1 is ENHRY and CDR2 SYGVKD. This CDR3 has 14 residues. J gave up 10 bases and V 3 bases, and 8 bases lay outside the gene matches. CDR3 nucleotide sequence: TGTGCCATCAGTGAACTAGCGGAGGTTGGGGAGCAGTTCTTC. Protein: CAISELAEVGEQFF.

This chain uses TRBV25-1 with TRBJ2-2, with TRBD2 as a possible D gene (5 bases). Germline lookup yields CDR1 MGHDK and CDR2 SYGVNS. The CDR3 contains 15 residues. The V gene lost 2 bases and the J gene lost 4 bases, with 11 bases spanning the gap. As DNA, the CDR3 is TGTGCCAGCAGTGAAAGGACTCCGCCCACCGGGGAGCTGTTTTTT. Its translation: CASSERTPPTGELFF.